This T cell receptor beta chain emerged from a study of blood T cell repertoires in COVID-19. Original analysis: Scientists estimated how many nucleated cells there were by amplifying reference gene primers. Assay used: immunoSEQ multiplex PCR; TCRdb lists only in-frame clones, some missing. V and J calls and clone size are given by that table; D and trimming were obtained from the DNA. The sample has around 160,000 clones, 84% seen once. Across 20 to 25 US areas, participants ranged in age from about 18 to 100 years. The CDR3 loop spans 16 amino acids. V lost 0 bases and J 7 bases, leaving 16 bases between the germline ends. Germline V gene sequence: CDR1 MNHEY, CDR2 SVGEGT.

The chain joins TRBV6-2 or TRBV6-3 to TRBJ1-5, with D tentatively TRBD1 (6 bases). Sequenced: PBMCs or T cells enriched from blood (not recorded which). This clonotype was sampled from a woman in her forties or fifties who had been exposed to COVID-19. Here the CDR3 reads CASSYSNREGRQPQHF. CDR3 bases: TGTGCCAGCAGTTACTCGAACAGGGAGGGTAGACAGCCCCAGCATTTT.